This T cell receptor beta chain is from a study of blood T cells in healthy people across ages. The authors isolated at least 7 million PBMCs per sample. The second PCR ran about 6 to 12 cycles with a sample-barcoded 5' primer and J-beta primers. A tag from a template-switch adaptor with 12 random nucleotides marked each cDNA molecule. A single record per CDR3 protein comes from TCRdb applying MiXCR to the 5' RACE reads. Of under 800,000 distinct CDR3 sequences listed, roughly two fifths were seen once; the top ten hold approximately 22%. This CDR3 is 14 amino acids long. The V and J ends lost 5 bases and 8 bases respectively, with 13 bases between them. The V gene's germline CDR1 is SGHVS and CDR2 FQNEAQ.

This sequence joins TRBV7-8 and TRBJ1-6; maybe TRBD1 (6 bases). Material for sequencing was blood. This sequence was found in a woman aged 55-69 years in good health. The CDR3 here is CASSPRTADSPLHF. CDR3 in DNA: TGTGCCAGCAGCCCCCGGACAGCAGATTCACCCCTCCACTTT. The entire variable domain, with the rest obtained from reference TRBV7-8 and TRBJ1-6, is as follows: GAGVSQSPRYKVAKRGQDVALRCDPISGHVSLFWYQQALGQGPEFLTYFQNEAQLDKSGLPSDRFFAERPEGSVSTLKIQRTQQEDSAVYLCASSPRTADSPLHFGNGTRLTVT.